These 22 T cell receptor beta chains originate from one sample sequenced in a study of shared clonotypes between healthy human individuals. Using immunoSEQ multiplex PCR, the repertoire was profiled, and TCRdb retains in-frame clones only, with some absent. Altogether 2 million to 2.5 million clones are present, about 90% being singletons, with the ten largest covering 0.3% to 0.4%. Sequenced material: naive CD4+ T cells from PBMCs. Subset reported: CD45RA+ positively selected. The receptors derive from a man younger than 35 in good health. Some clones in this sample may be carry-over from other donors' samples.

This clone was counted once. The V and J genes are TRBV29-1 and TRBJ2-5, with TRBD2 matching over 8 bases. The CDR3 length is 15 residues. Per germline, CDR1 SQVTM and CDR2 ANQGSEA. The CDR3 loop is CSPYLVGRGQETQYF. The CDR3 DNA reads as TGCAGTCCCTATCTTGTCGGGAGGGGTCAAGAGACCCAGTACTTC. The full variable domain, in which reference TRBV29-1 and TRBJ2-5 provide the parts outside the CDR3, is SAVISQKPSRDICQRGTSLTIQCQVDSQVTMMFWYRQQPGQSLTLIATANQGSEATYESGFVIDKFPISRPNLTFSTLTVSNMSPEDSSIYLCSPYLVGRGQETQYFGPGTRLLVL.

This clone was picked up a small number of times. The chain is built from TRBV11-1 and TRBJ1-1, with D possibly matching TRBD1 (5 bases). The CDR3 runs 14 residues. The germline V and J ends were trimmed by 5 bases and 7 bases, with 17 bases remaining between them. Germline CDR1 and CDR2: SGHAT and FQDESV (reference sequence). DNA for the CDR3: TGTGCCAGCAGCCGACAGAGCCGGGCGGATGAAGCTTTCTTT. This gives the protein CASSRQSRADEAFF.

This clone was seen a single time. The chain employs TRBV10-3 and TRBJ1-6; TRBD1 aligns across 7 bases. CDR1 and CDR2 from the germline V gene are ENHRY and SYGVKD. This CDR3 is 14 amino acids long. J was trimmed by 10 bases and V by 8 bases; bases with no gene match: 11. CDR3: CAIWTGALLSPLHF. CDR3 sequence (DNA): TGTGCCATCTGGACAGGTGCCCTTCTCTCACCCCTCCACTTT.

CDR3: CASSQEWTISNQPQHF. Here the CDR3 DNA reads TGTGCCAGCAGCCAAGAGTGGACCATTAGCAATCAGCCCCAGCATTTT. The chain links TRBV4-2 to TRBJ1-5, with D unclear. The germline gives CDR1 LGHNA, CDR2 YNFKEQ. This CDR3 region has 16 residues. Trimming pared 0 bases from V and 0 bases from J, leaving 9 bases between.

The chain has TRBV19 and TRBJ1-3, with a tentative D call TRBD1 (5 bases). V was cut by 11 bases and J by 0 bases, with 17 bases left in between. Germline values: CDR1 LNHDA, CDR2 SQIVND (reference sequence). The CDR3 is 15 amino acids. CDR3 amino acids: CASQGSTNSGNTIYF. For the CDR3, the DNA is TGTGCCTCCCAGGGCTCGACGAACTCTGGAAACACCATATATTTT. The variable domain in full, completed from reference TRBV19 and TRBJ1-3, reads DGGITQSPKYLFRKEGQNVTLSCEQNLNHDAMYWYRQDPGQGLRLIYYSQIVNDFQKGDIAEGYSVSREKKESFPLTVTSAQKNPTAFYLCASQGSTNSGNTIYFGEGSWLTVV.

CDR3: CASSFGQGERLSEKLFF. CDR3 coding DNA: TGCGCCAGCAGCTTTGGCCAGGGGGAAAGACTTAGTGAAAAACTGTTTTTT. The chain carries TRBV5-1 and TRBJ1-4; 7 positions match TRBD1. The CDR3 covers 17 residues. With 2 bases clipped from V and 7 bases from J, the junction kept 14 bases outside the gene matches. Germline V lookup: CDR1 SGHRS, CDR2 YFSETQ.

The V call is TRBV28, the J call TRBJ2-6; the match to TRBD1 covers 9 bases. The CDR3 is 17 residues long. The V gene's germline CDR1 is MDHEN and CDR2 SYDVKM. J lost 1 base, V lost 5 bases, and 6 bases had no gene match. CDR3 protein: CASSIYGTGSGANVLTF. The CDR3 bases are TGTGCCAGCAGTATATACGGGACAGGGTCTGGGGCCAACGTCCTGACTTTC.

The chain links TRBV5-1 to TRBJ2-1; TRBD1 matches 11 bases. J gave up 8 bases and V 3 bases, and 7 bases lay outside the gene matches. The V gene's germline CDR1 is SGHRS and CDR2 YFSETQ. The CDR3 is 15 residues long. CDR3 amino acids: CASSSGTGGSYEQFF. In DNA form, the CDR3 reads TGCGCCAGCAGCTCTGGGACAGGGGGGAGCTATGAGCAGTTCTTC.

The rearrangement joins TRBV28 to TRBJ1-5; no reliable D call. The V gene lost 7 bases and the J gene lost 2 bases, with 12 bases spanning the gap. There are 14 residues in the CDR3. CDR1 and CDR2 from the germline V gene are MDHEN and SYDVKM. DNA for the CDR3: TGTGCCAGCATCGGGTCTCGAGGCAATCAGCCCCAGCATTTT. It yields the protein CASIGSRGNQPQHF. Drawing the rest from reference TRBV28 and TRBJ1-5, the complete variable domain is DVKVTQSSRYLVKRTGEKVFLECVQDMDHENMFWYRQDPGLGLRLIYFSYDVKMKEKGDIPEGYSVSREKKERFSLILESASTNQTSMYLCASIGSRGNQPQHFGDGTRLSIL.

The rearrangement links TRBV27 to TRBJ2-1; the match to TRBD2 covers 7 bases. V lost 5 bases, J lost 7 bases, and 14 bases stayed unmatched. This CDR3 is 16 amino acids long. CDR1 is MNHEY and CDR2 is SMNVEV in the germline V gene (reference sequence). The CDR3 coding sequence is TGTGCCAGCAGTCCATTCGGACTAGTCGCCTCTAATGAGCAGTTCTTC. Translating it yields CASSPFGLVASNEQFF.

The V and J genes are TRBV15 and TRBJ1-2; 9 bases line up with TRBD1. The CDR3 runs 16 residues. Losses at the gene ends were 2 bases for V and 4 bases for J; bases not matched to a gene: 8. Germline V gene lookup returns CDR1 LNHNV and CDR2 YYDKDF (reference sequence). The CDR3 region is CATSRIRDRDFYGYTF. The DNA of the CDR3 is TGTGCCACCAGCAGAATCCGGGACAGGGATTTCTATGGCTACACCTTC.

This chain uses TRBV29-1 with TRBJ2-1, with unresolved D. The CDR3 loop spans 13 amino acids. V was trimmed by 2 bases and J by 7 bases, leaving 12 bases between them. From germline, CDR1 is SQVTM and CDR2 ANQGSEA. The CDR3 DNA reads TGCAGCGTTGAACCAACCACGCAGAATGAGCAGTTCTTC. This gives the protein CSVEPTTQNEQFF.

With respect to this clone: At the DNA level, this CDR3 is encoded by other sequences in the same sample as well. The J gene is TRBJ2-3, the V gene TRBV5-4, with 7 nucleotides matching TRBD1. CDR1 SGHNT and CDR2 YYREEE come from the germline V gene (reference sequence). This CDR3 is built from 14 residues. Trimming took 4 bases from V and 3 from J; bases not matched to a gene: 5. CDR3 nucleotides: TGTGCCAGCAGCCTAGGACAGGCGACAGATACGCAGTATTTT. Protein: CASSLGQATDTQYF.

In DNA, the CDR3 is TGTGCCAGCAGCCAACTTACAAGAGGCTACACCTTC. It codes for CASSQLTRGYTF. This chain joins TRBV4-2 and TRBJ1-2; D is unclear. V was trimmed by 2 bases and J by 8 bases, leaving 9 bases between them. The length of the CDR3 is 12 residues. Germline V lookup: CDR1 LGHNA, CDR2 YNFKEQ.

The chain combines TRBV10-3 with TRBJ2-1; TRBD2 agrees at 9 bases. With V trimmed by 10 bases and J by 0 bases, 16 bases remained unmatched. This CDR3 contains 18 residues. Germline-derived CDR1 and CDR2 are ENHRY and SYGVKD. This chain's CDR3 is CATQGTLAGGDSYNEQFF. The CDR3 coding sequence is TGTGCCACACAGGGGACCTTGGCGGGAGGGGACTCCTACAATGAGCAGTTCTTC.

This clone appeared a single time. This CDR3 reads CATSPQRGRNQPQHF. DNA for the CDR3: TGTGCCACCAGCCCCCAGAGAGGGAGGAATCAGCCCCAGCATTTT. The chain is built from TRBV15 and TRBJ1-5; D is unresolved. The CDR3 is 15 amino acids. The V gene's germline CDR1 is LNHNV and CDR2 YYDKDF (reference sequence). The V gene lost 5 bases and the J gene lost 4 bases, with 15 bases spanning the gap.

The V gene is TRBV18, the J gene TRBJ1-4; D call uncertain. V was clipped by 4 bases and J by 7 bases, with 16 bases between them. The CDR3 length is 15 residues. Germline CDR1 is KGHSH and CDR2 is LQKENI. The CDR3 nucleotides are TGTGCCAGCTCACTTACACGCGATGCTCCTGAAAAACTGTTTTTT. Protein product: CASSLTRDAPEKLFF.

This clone has just one count. The V gene is TRBV25-1, the J gene TRBJ1-1, with no clear D. This CDR3 has 15 residues. Germline values: CDR1 MGHDK, CDR2 SYGVNS. Between the trimmed V and J ends, which lost 8 bases and 8 bases, there was a span of 24 bases. This chain's CDR3 is CASSTFVGRIREAFF. Written as DNA, the CDR3 is TGTGCCAGCTCGACATTCGTTGGCCGTATTCGAGAAGCTTTCTTT.

The rearrangement uses TRBV19 and TRBJ1-1; TRBD1 aligns across 8 bases. Germline CDR1 and CDR2: LNHDA and SQIVND (reference sequence). The V gene end was trimmed by 6 bases and the J gene end by 3 bases; junction bases not matched to a gene: 6. The CDR3 runs 14 residues. Written as DNA, the CDR3 is TGTGCCAGTAGCCACGACAGGGGATACACTGAAGCTTTCTTT. It is translated as CASSHDRGYTEAFF.

V usage is TRBV19 and J usage is TRBJ1-2; D is possibly TRBD1 (5 bases). Germline-derived CDR1 and CDR2 are LNHDA and SQIVND (reference sequence). V was cut by 6 bases and J by 2 bases, with 13 bases left in between. This CDR3 contains 14 residues. The CDR3 region is CASRNPRGNYGYTF. DNA of the CDR3: TGTGCCAGTAGAAACCCTCGGGGGAACTATGGCTACACCTTC.

Details on this clone: The same CDR3 arises from other DNA sequences in this sample as well. The chain couples TRBV9 to TRBJ2-7; 7 positions match TRBD1. The CDR3 has 14 residues. Germline-derived CDR1 and CDR2 are SGDLS and YYNGEE. After removal of 4 bases from V and 0 bases from J, the junction contained 4 bases not matched to a gene. CDR3 nucleotide sequence: TGTGCCAGCAGCCCCGGGACAGCCTCCTACGAGCAGTACTTC. It is translated as CASSPGTASYEQYF.

This chain connects TRBV10-3 to TRBJ2-3; the match to TRBD2 covers 8 bases. This CDR3 region has 17 residues. Germline trimming cut 3 bases from V and 2 bases from J; bases unmatched to any gene: 10. Looked up from germline, CDR1 is ENHRY and CDR2 is SYGVKD. The CDR3 is CAISDPPGLGFTDTQYF. The CDR3 DNA follows: TGTGCCATCAGTGATCCGCCGGGACTAGGATTCACAGATACGCAGTATTTT.